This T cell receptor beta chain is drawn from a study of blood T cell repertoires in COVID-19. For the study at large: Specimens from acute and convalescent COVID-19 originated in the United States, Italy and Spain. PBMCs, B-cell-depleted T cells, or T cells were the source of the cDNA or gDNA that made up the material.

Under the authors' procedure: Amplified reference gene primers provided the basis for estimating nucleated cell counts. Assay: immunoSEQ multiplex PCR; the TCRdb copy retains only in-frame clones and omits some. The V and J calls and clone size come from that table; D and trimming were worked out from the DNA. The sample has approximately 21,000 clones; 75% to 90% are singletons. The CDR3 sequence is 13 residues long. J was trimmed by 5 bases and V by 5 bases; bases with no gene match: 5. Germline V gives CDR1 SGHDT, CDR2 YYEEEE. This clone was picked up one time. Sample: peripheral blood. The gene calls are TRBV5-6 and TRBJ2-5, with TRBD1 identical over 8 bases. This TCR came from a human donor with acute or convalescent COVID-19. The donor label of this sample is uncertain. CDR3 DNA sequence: TGTGCCAGCAGTCTAACAGGGGGGGAGACCCAGTACTTC. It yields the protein CASSLTGGETQYF.